This is a list of T cell receptor beta chains from one sample in a study of control samples from healthy donors and cancer patients. The table came from immunoSEQ multiplex PCR; TCRdb's copy has only in-frame clones and leaves some out. Seen here are some 160,000 clones, around nine tenths observed once, and the top ten hold 4.9%. The sample was blood. The receptors come from a man aged 25 to 40 in good health. Both conserved end residues are part of each CDR3. The order of the fields is V gene, D gene, J gene, CDR3 length, clone size, CDR3 protein, CDR3 DNA. The D gene is left open where the match is weak. A clone size is listed for some rows: how often the clone was seen (once, few, many), or a class if it is expanded.

TRBV7-3	NA	TRBJ2-2	14	NA	CASSLAGYTGELFF	TGTGCCAGCAGCTTAGCGGGTTACACCGGGGAGCTGTTTTTT
TRBV10-3	TRBD2	TRBJ2-6	16	NA	CAIMGGRPSGANVLTF	TGTGCCATCATGGGCGGGAGGCCCTCTGGGGCCAACGTCCTGACTTTC
TRBV20-1	NA	TRBJ1-5	14	NA	CSASGSNNGQPQHF	TGCAGTGCTAGTGGCTCCAACAATGGTCAGCCCCAGCATTTT
TRBV15	TRBD1	TRBJ2-7	15	few	CATSREQGASYEQYF	TGTGCCACCAGCAGAGAGCAGGGGGCATCCTACGAGCAGTACTTC
TRBV6-4	NA	TRBJ2-7	15	NA	CASSDPPGNAYEQYF	TGTGCCAGCAGTGACCCCCCTGGGAACGCCTACGAGCAGTACTTC
TRBV24-1	NA	TRBJ2-1	13	NA	CATSEGYSNEQFF	TGTGCCACCAGTGAAGGCTACAGCAATGAGCAGTTCTTC
TRBV27	TRBD1	TRBJ2-7	16	NA	CASSPRTGQGSYEQYF	TGTGCCAGCAGTCCGCGGACAGGGCAGGGGTCCTACGAGCAGTACTTC
TRBV19	NA	TRBJ2-3	14	once	CASRRDSQRDTQYF	TGTGCCAGTAGACGGGACTCACAGCGTGATACGCAGTATTTT
TRBV25-1	TRBD2	TRBJ2-7	13	few	CATETSGPYEQYF	TGTGCCACCGAGACTAGCGGGCCCTACGAGCAGTACTTC
TRBV18	TRBD1	TRBJ2-7	11	NA	CASGTGYEQYF	TGTGCCAGCGGGACAGGCTACGAGCAGTACTTC
TRBV30	NA	TRBJ2-1	14	NA	CAWMRSLEVNEQFF	TGTGCCTGGATGAGGTCGCTAGAAGTAAATGAGCAGTTCTTC
TRBV6-5	NA	TRBJ2-3	14	NA	CASTQDRDTDTQYF	TGTGCCAGCACCCAAGACAGAGACACAGATACGCAGTATTTT
TRBV27	NA	TRBJ2-3	15	NA	CASSERPGGLLLGYF	TGTGCCAGCAGTGAAAGGCCGGGGGGCCTTTTGTTGGGGTATTTT
TRBV9	NA	TRBJ2-3	16	NA	CASSVGVGAGTDTQYF	TGTGCCAGCAGCGTAGGGGTAGGGGCGGGCACAGATACGCAGTATTTT
TRBV5-1	NA	TRBJ1-6	14	NA	CASSLGNNNSPLHF	TGCGCCAGCAGCTTGGGAAATAATAATTCACCCCTCCACTTT
TRBV3-1/TRBV3-2	TRBD1	TRBJ1-5	16	NA	CASSQGGQGWNQPQHF	TGTGCCAGCAGCCAGGGGGGACAGGGGTGGAATCAGCCCCAGCATTTT
TRBV27	NA	TRBJ1-5	14	NA	CASSLTLTNQPQHF	TGTGCCAGCAGTTTAACCCTCACCAATCAGCCCCAGCATTTT
TRBV6-5	TRBD2	TRBJ2-5	14	NA	CASSYAGGRGTQYF	TGTGCCAGCAGTTACGCGGGGGGTAGGGGGACCCAGTACTTC
TRBV5-8	NA	TRBJ2-7	14	NA	CASGPARASYEQYF	TGTGCCAGCGGCCCGGCGAGGGCCTCCTACGAGCAGTACTTC
TRBV9	NA	TRBJ2-3	17	NA	CASSGPFRLAATDTQYF	TGTGCCAGCAGCGGCCCCTTTCGCCTAGCTGCGACAGATACGCAGTATTTT